The clone carrying this T cell receptor beta chain appeared a few times. What it binds is unknown. CDR3 length: 15 residues. Deletions cut 4 bases from V and 1 base from J, with 14 bases between. Germline V lookup: CDR1 SGHRS, CDR2 YFSETQ. The data derive from a study of beta chain features in type 1 diabetes. Study conclusions and caveats: HLA influence on TCRB rearrangement stayed unresolved here.

Every bit of the isolated RNA underwent reverse transcription, so sequencing read expressed TCRB transcripts. Method: immunoSEQ multiplex PCR; TCRdb's copy keeps in-frame clones and lacks some. Of 200,000 to 250,000 clones in the sample, approximately 11% are singletons; the top ten hold less than 1.5%. Central memory, naive, regulatory and stem cell-like memory CD4+ cells were sorted by CD45RO/CCR7/CD25/CD127/CD95/CD27. Sorted populations all had greater than 95% purity. The TCR was taken from a man between 18 and 35 years old in good health. Sequencing input: central memory CD4+ T cells from blood. The V gene is TRBV5-1, the J gene TRBJ1-1; D gene uncertain. The CDR3 reads CASSLFLGENTEAFF. CDR3 DNA: TGCGCCAGCAGCCTTTTCCTCGGGGAGAACACTGAAGCTTTCTTT.